The 30 T cell receptor beta chains reported below all come from one sample, sequenced in a study of blood T cell repertoires in COVID-19 (dated by TCRdb to the early 2020s). Receptor libraries were prepared by the immunoSEQ multiplex PCR assay. The table comes from immuneACCESS by way of TCRdb, which keeps in-frame sequences with V and J called. Part of the clones is missing from these tables; in studies checked, under half for an unresolved V gene and the rest for unknown reasons. The sample table lists under 400,000 clones, approximately 89% of them with a count of one. The ten largest clones capture 3.9% of the sample. Sequenced material: peripheral blood. All receptors derive from a woman aged 55-69 years with COVID-19, enrolled during active disease.

This sequence joins TRBV28 and TRBJ1-2, with a tentative D call TRBD1 (5 bases). The CDR3 contains 12 residues. Trimming removed 4 bases at V and 8 bases at J, with 11 bases between. The germline gives CDR1 MDHEN, CDR2 SYDVKM. In DNA, the CDR3 is TGTGCCAGCAGTTCTCTGGGGCTCGGCTACACCTTC. As protein: CASSSLGLGYTF.

This chain links TRBV12-3 or TRBV12-4 with TRBJ2-5; D unclear. Between the trimmed V and J ends, which lost 3 bases and 5 bases, there was a span of 10 bases. The CDR3 totals 13 residues. The CDR3 region is CASSFRVWETQYF. As DNA, the CDR3 is TGTGCCAGCAGTTTTCGGGTCTGGGAGACCCAGTACTTC.

V is TRBV29-1 and J is TRBJ2-7, with D tentatively TRBD1 (5 bases). This CDR3 is 12 amino acids long. Germline CDR1 SQVTM, CDR2 ANQGSEA. Trimming left V 4 bases short and J 3 bases short, with 10 bases between. The CDR3 nucleotides read TGCAGCGTTGCTGCAGGGTACTACGAGCAGTACTTC. This sequence encodes CSVAAGYYEQYF.

With regard to this clone: At the DNA level, this CDR3 is encoded by other sequences in the same sample as well. The chain recombines TRBV6-6 with TRBJ2-7; 10 positions match TRBD2. The germline gives CDR1 MNHNY, CDR2 SVGAGI (reference sequence). The J segment lost 0 bases and the V segment lost 3 bases, leaving 2 bases of the junction unmatched. The CDR3 is 15 residues long. The CDR3 nucleotides are TGTGCCAGCAGTTATAGCGGGGGGTCCTCCTACGAGCAGTACTTC. As protein: CASSYSGGSSYEQYF.

As DNA, the CDR3 is TGTGCCAGCACTATCTCAGCCGGGACAGGGAAATCCTACGAGCAGTACTTC. Amino acids: CASTISAGTGKSYEQYF. The rearrangement links TRBV28 to TRBJ2-7; 9 nucleotides agree with TRBD1. V trimming: 7 bases; J trimming: 1 base; junction bases outside the gene matches: 14. The CDR3 runs to 17 residues. The germline CDR1 and CDR2 sequences are MDHEN and SYDVKM.

The rearrangement uses TRBV10-3 and TRBJ1-1, with D unresolved. Trimming removed 6 bases from V and 9 bases from J, with 17 bases in between. The CDR3 length is 13 residues. The germline CDR1 and CDR2 sequences are ENHRY and SYGVKD. In DNA form, the CDR3 reads TGTGCCATCAGCGAAGGGAGCCTAGCCAAAGCTTTCTTT. Translation gives CAISEGSLAKAFF.

The J gene is TRBJ1-2, the V gene TRBV3-1 (or the pseudogene TRBV3-2), with a weak D call TRBD1 (6 bases). Germline CDR1 reads LGHDT; CDR2 reads YNNKEL (reference sequence). CDR3 length: 16 residues. V was shortened by 5 bases and J by 10 bases, with 26 bases between the two germline ends. CDR3 DNA sequence: TGTGCCAGCAGCAAAGCTGGTAACGTAAGGGGGATCGACTACACCTTC. Its translation is CASSKAGNVRGIDYTF.

This chain connects TRBV5-4 to TRBJ2-5; 13 bases map to TRBD2. V lost 3 bases, J lost 5 bases, and 7 bases stayed unmatched. The CDR3 extends over 16 amino acids. Germline V CDR1 and CDR2: SGHNT, YYREEE (reference sequence). The CDR3 DNA reads TGTGCCAGCAGCTCAGGACTAGCGGGGGATAGTGAGACCCAGTACTTC. Translated, it gives CASSSGLAGDSETQYF.

The rearrangement links TRBV6-1 to TRBJ1-6; 7 positions match TRBD1. The CDR3 extends over 16 amino acids. V was pared by 4 bases and J by 9 bases, with 12 bases of the junction left unmatched. Looked up from germline, CDR1 is MNHNS and CDR2 is SASEGT. Here the CDR3 reads CASSAHPGTDISPLHF. The CDR3 DNA sequence: TGTGCCAGCAGTGCCCACCCCGGGACAGATATTTCACCCCTCCACTTT.

This chain connects TRBV6-5 to TRBJ1-2; TRBD1 matches at 7 bases. This CDR3 spans 12 amino acids. The junction had 8 bases not matched to a gene; V was cut back by 6 bases and J by 10 bases. Germline loops: CDR1 MNHEY, CDR2 SVGAGI. CDR3 in amino acids: CASSSGQAYYTF. The CDR3 DNA follows: TGTGCCAGCAGCTCAGGACAGGCCTACTACACCTTC.

This chain uses TRBV28 with TRBJ2-2; D possibly corresponds to TRBD1 (5 bases). The germline V gene encodes CDR1 MDHEN and CDR2 SYDVKM. This CDR3 is 13 amino acids long. Trimming removed 6 bases at V and 7 bases at J, with 12 bases between. The CDR3 spells CASSSRQIGELFF. The CDR3 DNA reads TGTGCCAGCAGCTCCCGACAGATCGGGGAGCTGTTTTTT.

V gene TRBV5-5 combines with J gene TRBJ2-5, with D unclear. This CDR3 comprises 15 residues. V was pared by 0 bases and J by 1 base, with 10 bases between. Germline-derived CDR1 and CDR2 are SGHKS and YYEKEE (reference sequence). CDR3 loop: CASSLGWRGQETQYF. The CDR3 DNA is TGTGCCAGCAGCTTGGGTTGGCGCGGCCAAGAGACCCAGTACTTC.

The chain joins TRBV7-2 to TRBJ2-4; 12 bases match TRBD2. V lost 4 bases and J lost 2; bases outside the gene matches: 6. CDR3 length equals 17 residues. Germline V gene sequence: CDR1 SGHTA, CDR2 FQGNSA. CDR3 protein: CASSSSGGALPKNIQYF. CDR3 coding DNA: TGTGCCAGCAGCTCTAGCGGGGGGGCCCTACCCAAAAACATTCAGTACTTC.

This clone has only one observation. The V gene is TRBV6-6, the J gene TRBJ2-7; 11 bases match TRBD1. Germline CDR1 reads MNHNY; CDR2 reads SVGAGI (reference sequence). This CDR3 region has 15 residues. J lost 5 bases, V lost 2 bases, and 5 bases had no gene match. In nucleotides, the CDR3 is TGTGCCAGCAGTTACGGCGGACAGGGGGCCCACGAGCAGTACTTC. Amino acids: CASSYGGQGAHEQYF.

A single count supports this clone. The chain uses TRBV7-3 and TRBJ1-6, with 8 bases fitting TRBD1. CDR3 size: 15 residues. CDR1 is SGHTA, CDR2 FQGTGA, per germline. J gave up 10 bases and V 0 bases, and 5 bases lay outside the gene matches. The chain's CDR3 is CASSLTGTGGSPLHF. The CDR3 DNA reads as TGTGCCAGCAGCTTAACCGGGACAGGAGGGTCACCCCTCCACTTT.

The J gene is TRBJ2-3, the V gene TRBV5-1; 8 nucleotides align to TRBD2. The V gene end was trimmed by 0 bases and the J gene end by 6 bases; junction bases not matched to a gene: 6. The germline CDR1 and CDR2 sequences are SGHRS and YFSETQ. The CDR3 covers 15 residues. CDR3 DNA: TGCGCCAGCAGCTTGGAATTAGCGGGGAAGGATACGCAGTATTTT. Translated: CASSLELAGKDTQYF.

The chain has TRBV7-8 and TRBJ1-3, with unresolved D. This CDR3 is built from 15 residues. Germline CDR1 SGHVS, CDR2 FQNEAQ. Trimming left V 6 bases short and J 0 bases short, with 12 bases between. The CDR3 sequence is CASSHSYSSGNTIYF. The CDR3 coding sequence is TGTGCCAGCAGTCACTCTTATAGCTCTGGAAACACCATATATTTT. Filled out from reference TRBV7-8 and TRBJ1-3, the complete variable domain reads GAGVSQSPRYKVAKRGQDVALRCDPISGHVSLFWYQQALGQGPEFLTYFQNEAQLDKSGLPSDRFFAERPEGSVSTLKIQRTQQEDSAVYLCASSHSYSSGNTIYFGEGSWLTVV.

This clone was counted a few times. The rearrangement uses TRBV9 and TRBJ1-1; a weak D match, TRBD1 (6 bases). Looked up from germline, CDR1 is SGDLS and CDR2 is YYNGEE. The CDR3 contains 17 residues. Trimming stripped 0 bases from V and 1 base from J, with 16 bases between. The CDR3 here is CASSVGLPEQGNTEAFF. The DNA for the CDR3 is TGTGCCAGCAGCGTAGGGCTTCCGGAACAGGGGAACACTGAAGCTTTCTTT.

This sequence joins TRBV4-1 and TRBJ1-4; TRBD1 matches at 7 bases. There are 14 residues in the CDR3. Germline-derived CDR1 and CDR2 are MGHRA and YSYEKL. After removal of 8 bases from V and 8 bases from J, the junction contained 11 bases not matched to a gene. Here the CDR3 reads CASSPDRDGEKLFF. The CDR3 DNA reads as TGCGCCAGCTCCCCAGACAGGGATGGGGAAAAACTGTTTTTT.

This chain joins TRBV7-9 and TRBJ1-2; TRBD1 agrees at 9 bases. V lost 5 bases to trimming and J lost 6 bases; unmatched junction nucleotides: 7. Germline CDR1 reads SEHNR; CDR2 reads FQNEAQ (reference sequence). The CDR3 runs to 14 residues. This CDR3 reads CASSPGQGNNGYTF. The CDR3 region has the DNA TGTGCCAGCAGCCCCGGACAGGGGAACAATGGCTACACCTTC.

This chain links TRBV7-9 with TRBJ1-1; D not certain. CDR3 length equals 12 residues. CDR1 is SEHNR, CDR2 FQNEAQ, per germline (reference sequence). V was trimmed by 3 bases and J by 3 bases, leaving 5 bases between them. CDR3 protein: CASSFGDTEAFF. CDR3 bases: TGTGCCAGCAGCTTCGGAGACACTGAAGCTTTCTTT.

The genes are TRBV7-9 and TRBJ1-4; the D gene is possibly TRBD1 (6 bases). The CDR3 covers 14 residues. V lost 2 bases and J 8 bases, leaving 12 bases between the germline ends. Per germline, CDR1 SEHNR and CDR2 FQNEAQ (reference sequence). The CDR3 here is CASSLTQGKEKLFF. As DNA, the CDR3 is TGTGCCAGCAGCTTAACCCAGGGGAAGGAAAAACTGTTTTTT. Based on the CDR3 plus reference TRBV7-9 and TRBJ1-4, the full variable domain is DTGVSQNPRHKITKRGQNVTFRCDPISEHNRLYWYRQTLGQGPEFLTYFQNEAQLEKSRLLSDRFSAERPKGSFSTLEIQRTEQGDSAMYLCASSLTQGKEKLFFGSGTQLSVL.

CDR3 protein: CASSQTGDRSPLHF. As DNA, the CDR3 is TGCGCCAGCAGCCAGACAGGGGACCGATCACCCCTCCACTTT. The J gene is TRBJ1-6, the V gene TRBV5-1, with 8 bases lining up with TRBD1. CDR1 is SGHRS and CDR2 is YFSETQ in the germline V gene. Germline trimming cut 4 bases from V and 10 bases from J; bases unmatched to any gene: 7. This CDR3 is 14 amino acids long.

This sequence joins TRBV11-2 and TRBJ2-2; 9 bases align to TRBD2. J lost 8 bases, V lost 4 bases, and 11 bases had no gene match. The germline CDR1 and CDR2 sequences are SGHAT and FQNNGV. This CDR3 spans 16 amino acids. CDR3 loop: CASSSRGRGRVGELFF. The DNA of the CDR3 is TGTGCCAGCAGCTCCCGCGGGAGGGGGCGGGTGGGGGAGCTGTTTTTT.

This clone was recorded a few times. V is TRBV7-9 and J is TRBJ1-1, with no clear D. V was pared by 5 bases and J by 6 bases, with 10 bases between. CDR1 and CDR2 from the germline V gene are SEHNR and FQNEAQ (reference sequence). The CDR3 totals 12 residues. DNA for the CDR3: TGTGCCAGCAGCCTTAGTATCTCTGAAGCTTTCTTT. This codes for CASSLSISEAFF.

About this clone: Other DNA variants within this sample encode the same CDR3. The chain couples TRBV5-1 to TRBJ2-7; D not certain. The CDR3 extends over 12 amino acids. CDR1 and CDR2 (germline): SGHRS, YFSETQ. V lost 4 bases and J 0 bases, leaving 5 bases between the germline ends. CDR3 DNA sequence: TGCGCCAGCAGCCCCAACTCCTACGAGCAGTACTTC. Its protein is CASSPNSYEQYF. Filled out from reference TRBV5-1 and TRBJ2-7, the complete variable domain reads KAGVTQTPRYLIKTRGQQVTLSCSPISGHRSVSWYQQTPGQGLQFLFEYFSETQRNKGNFPGRFSGRQFSNSRSEMNVSTLELGDSALYLCASSPNSYEQYFGPGTRLTVT.

The genes are TRBV5-4 and TRBJ2-2; the match to TRBD2 covers 10 bases. The CDR3 runs to 19 residues. Trimming at V came to 4 bases and at J to 1 base, leaving 13 bases not matched to a gene. The germline V gene encodes CDR1 SGHNT and CDR2 YYREEE (reference sequence). The CDR3 nucleotides are TGTGCCAGCAGCCCGCTAGCGGGGGCCCGTAAAATGAACACCGGGGAGCTGTTTTTT. It encodes CASSPLAGARKMNTGELFF.

This clone was detected a few times. The gene calls are TRBV7-3 and TRBJ1-1, with D possibly being TRBD1 (6 bases). CDR3 length: 13 residues. Germline CDR1 and CDR2: SGHTA and FQGTGA. V lost 6 bases and J 3 bases, leaving 11 bases between the germline ends. In DNA form, the CDR3 reads TGTGCCAGCAGTGGACAGCTTTACACTGAAGCTTTCTTT. Translation gives CASSGQLYTEAFF.

This clone was seen only a few times. The CDR3 DNA follows: TGTGCCAGCTCACGGGACAGGGGTCGAGAAAAACTGTTTTTT. Translation gives CASSRDRGREKLFF. This chain uses TRBV18 with TRBJ1-4; the match to TRBD1 covers 10 bases. CDR3 length equals 14 residues. Germline V gene sequence: CDR1 KGHSH, CDR2 LQKENI. Trimming took 4 bases from V and 8 from J; bases not matched to a gene: 4. The variable domain in full, completed from reference TRBV18 and TRBJ1-4, reads NAGVMQNPRHLVRRRGQEARLRCSPMKGHSHVYWYRQLPEEGLKFMVYLQKENIIDESGMPKERFSAEFPKEGPSILRIQQVVRGDSAAYFCASSRDRGREKLFFGSGTQLSVL.

The chain combines TRBV3-1 (or the pseudogene TRBV3-2) with TRBJ1-1, with D maybe TRBD1 (6 bases). V gave up 0 bases and J gave up 3 bases, with 14 bases separating them. The CDR3 extends over 16 amino acids. Germline loops: CDR1 LGHDT, CDR2 YNNKEL (reference sequence). CDR3 sequence reads: CASSQDSTGRDTEAFF. The CDR3 coding sequence is TGTGCCAGCAGCCAAGATAGCACAGGGAGAGACACTGAAGCTTTCTTT.